One and the same sample provided the 7 T cell receptor beta chains below, sequenced in a study of blood T cells in healthy people across ages. Combining a sample-barcoded 5' primer with a J-beta primer mix, a second PCR ran for about 6 to 12 cycles. Each CDR3 protein is one row after TCRdb ran MiXCR on the 5' RACE reads. The profile shows 1.5 million to 2 million distinct CDR3 sequences, roughly 52% of them singletons. Sequencing was performed on blood. The receptors derive from a woman aged 40 to 50 in good health.

Of note for this clonotype: At one end, the junction sequence differs from germline, possibly due to a read error. The chain couples TRBV29-1 to TRBJ2-3, with TRBD1 matching 7 bases. Per germline, CDR1 SQVTM and CDR2 ANQGSEA. The CDR3 runs 19 residues. The CDR3, as DNA: TGCAGCGTGGGGGTTATTGGACAGAGGGGGCGGACTCCCACAGATACGCGGTATTTT. Its translation: CSVGVIGQRGRTPTDTRYF.

In regard to this clonotype: The junction departs from germline at one end; a sequencing error may be responsible. This rearrangement joins TRBV11-1 to TRBJ2-3; 7 bases match TRBD1. This CDR3 comprises 17 residues. Germline lookup yields CDR1 SGHAT and CDR2 FQDESV (reference sequence). CDR3 sequence: CASNLGSWGQTTDTQYF. The CDR3 DNA is TGTGCCAGCAACTTAGGGAGTTGGGGACAGACCACAGATACGCAGTATTTT.

The J gene is TRBJ2-7, the V gene TRBV5-1, with D tentatively TRBD1 (5 bases). The V gene lost 0 bases and the J gene lost 2 bases, with 12 bases spanning the gap. CDR1 is SGHRS and CDR2 is YFSETQ in the germline V gene. The CDR3 spans 15 residues. The CDR3 is CASSLVSGNTYEQYF. CDR3 nucleotide sequence: TGCGCCAGCAGCTTGGTTTCAGGGAATACCTACGAGCAGTACTTC.

This clonotype appeared a few times. The chain joins TRBV7-2 to TRBJ2-1; TRBD1 is a possible D gene (5 bases). Germline CDR1 SGHTA, CDR2 FQGNSA. Deletions cut 3 bases from V and 6 bases from J, with 12 bases between. This CDR3 contains 14 residues. The CDR3 here is CASSLAPTVNEQFF. The CDR3 bases are TGTGCCAGCAGCTTGGCCCCGACAGTCAATGAGCAGTTCTTC. Drawing the rest from reference TRBV7-2 and TRBJ2-1, the complete variable domain is GAGVSQSPSNKVTEKGKDVELRCDPISGHTALYWYRQSLGQGLEFLIYFQGNSAPDKSGLPSDRFSAERTGGSVSTLTIQRTQQEDSAVYLCASSLAPTVNEQFFGPGTRLTVL.

The chain combines TRBV4-2 with TRBJ1-4; D gene uncertain. V dropped 0 bases and J dropped 0 bases, with 2 bases sitting between them. The germline CDR1 and CDR2 sequences are LGHNA and YNFKEQ. This CDR3 is 14 amino acids long. The CDR3 DNA follows: TGTGCCAGCAGCCAAGAATCAACTAATGAAAAACTGTTTTTT. Amino acids: CASSQESTNEKLFF.

A single count supports this clonotype. This chain connects TRBV7-3 to TRBJ2-3; TRBD1 agrees at 8 bases. The CDR3 has 17 amino acids. With 5 bases clipped from V and 1 base from J, the junction kept 11 bases outside the gene matches. CDR1 and CDR2 from the germline V gene are SGHTA and FQGTGA. The CDR3 DNA reads as TGTGCCAGCAGCCTTAAGGCAGGGGGCGGGGGCACAGATACGCAGTATTTT. Amino acid sequence: CASSLKAGGGGTDTQYF.

The table lists this clonotype with a few counts. The gene calls are TRBV14 and TRBJ2-1; a possible D gene is TRBD2 (6 bases). Trimming removed 0 bases at V and 8 bases at J, with 11 bases between. This CDR3 has 14 residues. Germline CDR1 is SGHDN and CDR2 is FVKESK. The CDR3 reads CASSQEWRADEQFF. Here the CDR3 DNA reads TGTGCCAGCAGCCAAGAGTGGAGGGCGGATGAGCAGTTCTTC.